This T cell receptor (beta chain) was identified in a study of blood T cell repertoires in COVID-19. Study information: COVID-19 samples collected from the United States, Italy and Spain covered acute and convalescent phases. PBMCs, B-cell-depleted T cells, or T cells provided the cDNA or gDNA that made up the material.

Germline V gene lookup returns CDR1 SGHDT and CDR2 YYEEEE. The CDR3 has 18 amino acids. Trimming took off 6 bases at V and 0 bases at J, with 19 bases between the two ends. How the authors handled the data: Estimated nucleated cell counts came from reference gene primer amplification. Method: immunoSEQ multiplex PCR; TCRdb's copy keeps in-frame clones and lacks some. The D gene and trimming were derived from the DNA, and the V and J assignments and clone size from that table. The sample lists more than 60,000 clones; about 83% were seen once. The clonotype originates from a woman of 80 years or more with active or convalescent COVID-19. Sequences were obtained from peripheral blood. The chain recombines TRBV5-6 with TRBJ2-6; D possibly corresponds to TRBD1 (6 bases). The CDR3 here is CASIHSGAGFSGANVLTF. CDR3 sequence (DNA): TGTGCCAGCATCCACTCAGGGGCAGGCTTCTCTGGGGCCAACGTCCTGACTTTC.